The rows below give T cell receptor beta chains drawn from one sample of a study of primary melanoma T cells and metastatic recurrence. Sequenced by immunoSEQ multiplex PCR; TCRdb stores in-frame clones only, minus some. The data show 200 to 250 clones, 70% to 90% seen once. Sample: melanoma tumor tissue. The receptor source for this set is a human donor with melanoma. Each CDR3 is given without its conserved first and last residue. A D gene is named only where the DNA matches it firmly. Some rows mark clone size as missing; the rest say once, few, many or name a class of expanded clone.

clone size	V gene	D gene	J gene	CDR3 protein
.	TRBV19	TRBD1	TRBJ2-3	ASSIVQGANTQY
.	TRBV12-5	.	TRBJ2-7	ASGYEAYYEQY
.	TRBV6-8	.	TRBJ1-1	ASSYDSRVAIMNTEAF
.	TRBV6-8	.	TRBJ1-5	ASSDSRDQPQH
.	TRBV18	TRBD1	TRBJ2-3	ASSPQPGQGTDTQY
few	TRBV11-3	.	TRBJ1-1	ASSVGGPIDTEAF
.	TRBV27	.	TRBJ2-7	ASSLFGGPSLGEQY
.	TRBV18	.	TRBJ2-5	ASLHRLEGQVKTQY
.	TRBV11-3	.	TRBJ2-2	ASSLDTNTGELF
.	TRBV19	.	TRBJ2-3	ASRLAGDTQY
.	TRBV6-8	.	TRBJ2-2	ACTRRGSSGELF
.	TRBV18	TRBD1	TRBJ1-3	ASSPLPGQGSSGNTIY
once	TRBV30	.	TRBJ2-2	AWSVKGGNTGELF
.	TRBV19	.	TRBJ1-3	ASNLLSGNTIY
.	TRBV6-8	TRBD1	TRBJ1-5	ASSGGTGSRQPQH
.	TRBV19	.	TRBJ1-4	ASSDGATNEKLF
.	TRBV30	.	TRBJ2-5	AWSPGQGLDETQY
.	TRBV19	.	TRBJ2-6	ASSILGFSSGANVLT
.	TRBV30	.	TRBJ2-7	AWRPPFPYEQY
.	TRBV11-3	TRBD1	TRBJ1-2	ASSSPGQSGYGYT
.	TRBV11-3	.	TRBJ2-2	ASSWAGPVTGELF
once	TRBV6-8	.	TRBJ1-5	ASSYTGTNQPQH
.	TRBV30	.	TRBJ2-6	ACSAGNSGANVLT
.	TRBV14	.	TRBJ1-6	ASSQSQSGGSPLH
once	TRBV14	.	TRBJ2-7	ASSRAGTPPEQY
.	TRBV30	.	TRBJ1-1	AHSNRGAEAF
.	TRBV29-1	.	TRBJ2-1	SVVAISYNEQF
once	TRBV11-3	TRBD2	TRBJ2-3	ASSRTSEGTDTQY
.	TRBV6-8	.	TRBJ1-1	ASSGQMNTEAF
.	TRBV23-1	.	TRBJ2-3	ASSQNGVADTQY
few	TRBV12-5	.	TRBJ1-5	ASSMGLGQPQH
.	TRBV29-1	.	TRBJ1-5	SGGTLGQPQH
.	TRBV11-3	TRBD2	TRBJ2-7	ASSWTSGGLYEQY
.	TRBV18	TRBD1	TRBJ2-7	ASSPQGRGLTYEQY
.	TRBV5-1	TRBD2	TRBJ2-7	ASSLQGLAGYEQY
.	TRBV11-3	TRBD1	TRBJ2-7	ASSYWDRVDEQY
.	TRBV11-3	TRBD1	TRBJ2-5	ASSPVSIPTGAETQY
.	TRBV1	.	TRBJ1-2	ASSQDLAPGYGYT
.	TRBV18	.	TRBJ1-3	ASSPGHAGNTIY
.	TRBV5-1	.	TRBJ1-3	ASSLMSGISGNTIY
.	TRBV23-1	.	TRBJ2-2	ASSQLTGYATGELF
once	TRBV6-8	TRBD1	TRBJ1-5	ASRRGLQPQH
.	TRBV2	TRBD2	TRBJ2-2	ATAAGGANTGELF
.	TRBV19	.	TRBJ1-1	ASRTGTVNTEAF